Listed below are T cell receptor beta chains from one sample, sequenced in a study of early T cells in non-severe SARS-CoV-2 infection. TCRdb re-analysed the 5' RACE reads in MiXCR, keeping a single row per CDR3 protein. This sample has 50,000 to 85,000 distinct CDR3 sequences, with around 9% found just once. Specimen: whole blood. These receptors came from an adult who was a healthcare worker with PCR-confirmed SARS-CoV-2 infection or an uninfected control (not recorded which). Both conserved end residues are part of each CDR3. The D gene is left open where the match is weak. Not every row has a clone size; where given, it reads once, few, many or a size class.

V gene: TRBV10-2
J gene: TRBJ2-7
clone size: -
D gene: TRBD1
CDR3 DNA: TGCGCCAGCAGTGCGGACAGGGGGCCCTACGAGCAGTACTTC
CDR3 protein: CASSADRGPYEQYF

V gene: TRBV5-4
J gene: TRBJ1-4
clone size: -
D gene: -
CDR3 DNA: TGTGCCAGCAGCTTGGGCACACCATACGCTGACGAAAAACTGTTTTTT
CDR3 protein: CASSLGTPYADEKLFF

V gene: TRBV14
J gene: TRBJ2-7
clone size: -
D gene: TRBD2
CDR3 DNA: TGTGCCAGCAGCCAAGATTACGGACTAGGAGGTGGCGAGCAGTACTTC
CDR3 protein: CASSQDYGLGGGEQYF

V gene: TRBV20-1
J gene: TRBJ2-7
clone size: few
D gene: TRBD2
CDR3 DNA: TGCAGTGCTTGGACTAGCGGGAGAACCGCCGACTACGAGCAGTACTTC
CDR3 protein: CSAWTSGRTADYEQYF

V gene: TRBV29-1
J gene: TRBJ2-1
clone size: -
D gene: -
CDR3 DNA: TGCAGCGTTGAGATAGGGCGTCAAACTCGCGGTGAGCAGTTCTTC
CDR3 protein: CSVEIGRQTRGEQFF

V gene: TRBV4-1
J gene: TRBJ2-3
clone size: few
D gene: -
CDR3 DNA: TGCGCCAGCAGCCAACCAAACACAGATACGCAGTATTTT
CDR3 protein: CASSQPNTDTQYF

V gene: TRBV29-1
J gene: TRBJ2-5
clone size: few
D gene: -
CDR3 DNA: TGCAGCGTTGGGTCACGGGGGACCCAGTACTTC
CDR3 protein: CSVGSRGTQYF

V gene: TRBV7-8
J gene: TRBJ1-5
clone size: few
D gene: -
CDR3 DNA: TGTGCCAGCAGCTTAATTGGGAAGTACCAGCCCCAGCATTTT
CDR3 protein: CASSLIGKYQPQHF

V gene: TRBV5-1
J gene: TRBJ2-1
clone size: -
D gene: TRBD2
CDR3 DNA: TGCGCCAGCAGCTTTATCCGGACTAGCGACAATGAGCAGTTCTTC
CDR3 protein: CASSFIRTSDNEQFF

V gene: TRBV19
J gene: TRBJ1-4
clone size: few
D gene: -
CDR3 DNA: TGTGCCAGTACTCCCAGGGCGGCGCGTGAAAAACTGTTTTTT
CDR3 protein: CASTPRAAREKLFF

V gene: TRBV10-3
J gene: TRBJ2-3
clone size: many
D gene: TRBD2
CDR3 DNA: TGTGCCATCAGTGAGTCGACTAGCGCGGCTACGCAGTATTTT
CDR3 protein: CAISESTSAATQYF